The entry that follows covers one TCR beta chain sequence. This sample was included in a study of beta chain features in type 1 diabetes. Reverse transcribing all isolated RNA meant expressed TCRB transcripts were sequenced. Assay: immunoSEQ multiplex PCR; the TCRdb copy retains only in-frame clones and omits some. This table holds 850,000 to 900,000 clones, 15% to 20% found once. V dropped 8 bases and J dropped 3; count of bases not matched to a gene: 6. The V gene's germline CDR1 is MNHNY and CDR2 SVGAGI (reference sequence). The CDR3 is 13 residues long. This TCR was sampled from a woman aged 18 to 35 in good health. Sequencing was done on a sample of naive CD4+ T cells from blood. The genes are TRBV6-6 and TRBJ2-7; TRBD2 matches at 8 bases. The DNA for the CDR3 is TGTGCCAGCCAGCTAGCGGGTTTCTACGAGCAGTACTTC. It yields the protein CASQLAGFYEQYF.